Listed here is a single T cell receptor (beta chain). The antigen is not known. Using its own MiXCR run on the 5' RACE reads, TCRdb lists one record per CDR3 protein. Of a few hundred thousand distinct CDR3 sequences detected, 15% to 20% appear once; the ten largest clones hold 22%. This record belongs to a study of T-cell memory formation after mild COVID-19. About the study: Across donors, TCR clusters were largely donor specific.

General observations from the study: CD4+ contracting clones lay mainly in CM and EM, CD8+ ones in EMRA.

The sequenced sample consisted of PBMCs or a T cell subset sorted from them (not recorded which). The clonotype comes from a man between 18 and 29 years old who had mild COVID-19 (a few samples of this study predate the infection). Cell type and time point are not known.

CDR3 amino acids: CASLRGGFYEQYF. The CDR3 DNA is TGCGCCAGCCTGCGGGGGGGGTTCTACGAGCAGTACTTC. The V gene is TRBV10-2, the J gene TRBJ2-7; TRBD2 matches at 9 bases. Germline-derived CDR1 and CDR2 are WSHSY and SAAADI. The CDR3 totals 13 residues. V was clipped by 8 bases and J by 3 bases; unmatched bases: 5.